These 3 T cell receptor beta chains were all obtained from the same sample, sequenced in a study of identical twins. TCRdb re-analysed the 5' RACE reads in MiXCR, keeping a single row per CDR3 protein. This table holds under 250,000 distinct CDR3 sequences, around a tenth found once. The material sequenced was memory (CD45RO+) T cells sorted from blood. All receptors come from a woman aged 18-29 years in good health.

This clonotype was picked up many times. The chain employs TRBV5-1 and TRBJ2-1; TRBD1 agrees at 8 bases. The length of the CDR3 is 13 residues. In germline, CDR1 is SGHRS, CDR2 YFSETQ. V was pared by 2 bases and J by 6 bases, with 1 base of the junction left unmatched. The CDR3 protein is CASSFGQGNEQFF. The CDR3 nucleotides are TGCGCCAGCAGCTTCGGACAGGGCAATGAGCAGTTCTTC.

The chain uses TRBV7-9 and TRBJ2-1, with 7 nucleotides matching TRBD1. Looked up from germline, CDR1 is SEHNR and CDR2 is FQNEAQ (reference sequence). This CDR3 comprises 15 residues. J lost 2 bases, V lost 8 bases, and 9 bases had no gene match. The chain's CDR3 is CASGLTGTAYNEQFF. The DNA of the CDR3 is TGTGCCAGCGGGTTAACGGGGACAGCCTACAATGAGCAGTTCTTC. Filled out from reference TRBV7-9 and TRBJ2-1, the complete variable domain reads DTGVSQNPRHKITKRGQNVTFRCDPISEHNRLYWYRQTLGQGPEFLTYFQNEAQLEKSRLLSDRFSAERPKGSFSTLEIQRTEQGDSAMYLCASGLTGTAYNEQFFGPGTRLTVL.

This clonotype showed up just a few times. The rearrangement joins TRBV7-9 to TRBJ2-7; unclear D gene. The length of the CDR3 is 13 residues. Germline CDR1 and CDR2: SEHNR and FQNEAQ (reference sequence). V shed 5 bases and J shed 6 bases, with 14 bases lying between them. As DNA, the CDR3 is TGTGCCAGCAGCATACGGAGATCGTGCGAGCAGTACTTC. This translates into CASSIRRSCEQYF.